The sequence of this TCR beta chain was determined in a study of T cell responses to AZD1222 COVID-19 vaccine. The CDR3 runs to 15 residues. Trimming cost V 0 bases and J 6 bases; bases outside gene matches: 7. The V gene's germline CDR1 is SGHRS and CDR2 YFSETQ. Produced via immunoSEQ multiplex PCR; TCRdb's table is partial and in-frame only. The sample yields some 140,000 clones, 80% to 90% seen once. This chain connects TRBV5-1 to TRBJ1-2, with 8 positions matching TRBD1. The TCR was taken from an adult in good health. Source: peripheral blood, taken on day 0 of MenACWY control vaccination. The CDR3 is CASSLGGRGLNGYTF. The CDR3 DNA reads TGCGCCAGCAGCTTGGGCGGCAGGGGGCTAAATGGCTACACCTTC. The full variable domain, completed using reference TRBV5-1 and TRBJ1-2, is KAGVTQTPRYLIKTRGQQVTLSCSPISGHRSVSWYQQTPGQGLQFLFEYFSETQRNKGNFPGRFSGRQFSNSRSEMNVSTLELGDSALYLCASSLGGRGLNGYTFGSGTRLTVV.